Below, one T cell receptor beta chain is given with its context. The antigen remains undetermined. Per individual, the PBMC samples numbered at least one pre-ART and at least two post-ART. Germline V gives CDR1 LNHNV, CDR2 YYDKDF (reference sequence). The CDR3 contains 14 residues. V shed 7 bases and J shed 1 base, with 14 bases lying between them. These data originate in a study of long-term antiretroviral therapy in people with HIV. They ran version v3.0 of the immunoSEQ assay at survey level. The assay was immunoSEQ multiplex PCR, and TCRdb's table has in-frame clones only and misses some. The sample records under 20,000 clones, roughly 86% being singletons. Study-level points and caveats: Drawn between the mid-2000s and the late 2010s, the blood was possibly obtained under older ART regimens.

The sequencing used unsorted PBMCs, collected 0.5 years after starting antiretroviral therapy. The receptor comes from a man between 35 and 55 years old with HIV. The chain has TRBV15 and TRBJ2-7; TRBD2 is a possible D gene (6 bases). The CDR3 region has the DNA TGTGCCACCAAGATGCAGGAGGGTTCCTACGAGCAGTACTTC. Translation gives CATKMQEGSYEQYF.